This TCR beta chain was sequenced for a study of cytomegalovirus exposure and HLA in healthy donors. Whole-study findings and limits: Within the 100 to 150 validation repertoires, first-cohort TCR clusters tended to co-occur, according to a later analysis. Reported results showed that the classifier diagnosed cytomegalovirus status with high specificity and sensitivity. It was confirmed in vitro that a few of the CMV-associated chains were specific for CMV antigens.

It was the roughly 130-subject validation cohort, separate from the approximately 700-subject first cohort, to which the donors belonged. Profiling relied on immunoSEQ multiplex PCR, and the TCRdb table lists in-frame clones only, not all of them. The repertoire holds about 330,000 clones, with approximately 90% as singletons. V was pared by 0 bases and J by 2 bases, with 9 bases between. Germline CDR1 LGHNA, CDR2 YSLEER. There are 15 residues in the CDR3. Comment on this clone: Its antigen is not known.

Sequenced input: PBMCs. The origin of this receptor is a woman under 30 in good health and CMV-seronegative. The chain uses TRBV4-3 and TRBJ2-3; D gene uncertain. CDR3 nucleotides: TGCGCCAGCAGCCAAGAAATGACACACACAGATACGCAGTATTTT. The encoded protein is CASSQEMTHTDTQYF.